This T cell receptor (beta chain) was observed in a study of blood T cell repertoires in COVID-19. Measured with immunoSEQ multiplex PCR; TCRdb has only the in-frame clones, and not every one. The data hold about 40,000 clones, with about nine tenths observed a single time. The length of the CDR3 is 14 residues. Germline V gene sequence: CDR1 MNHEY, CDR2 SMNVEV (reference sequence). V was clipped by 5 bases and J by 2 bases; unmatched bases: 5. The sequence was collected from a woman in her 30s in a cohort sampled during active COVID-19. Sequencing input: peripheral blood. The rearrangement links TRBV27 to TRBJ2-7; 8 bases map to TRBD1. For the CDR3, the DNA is TGTGCCAGCAGTCTAAGACAGGGGACCTACGAGCAGTACTTC. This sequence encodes CASSLRQGTYEQYF.